A selection of T cell receptor beta chains follows, all from one sample in a study of shared clonotypes between healthy human individuals. The repertoire was sequenced with immunoSEQ multiplex PCR; TCRdb's copy has only in-frame clones and lacks some. The table lists about 2.4 million clones, 90% to 95% of them singletons. The sample comprised naive CD4+ T cells from PBMCs. These receptors originate from a man between 18 and 35 years old in good health. Some clones in this sample may be carry-over from other donors' samples. The CDR3 runs from the conserved cysteine through the conserved F or W. The D gene is left open where the match is weak. Size is omitted from some rows. Given values are once, few, many or a class for expanded clones.

J: TRBJ2-7; length: 15; size: NA; V: TRBV27; D: NA; DNA: TGTGCCAGCAGTTTATTATCTGGATACGGCTACGAGCAGTACTTC; CDR3: CASSLLSGYGYEQYF
J: TRBJ2-7; length: 16; size: NA; V: TRBV6-6; D: TRBD2; DNA: TGTGCCAGCACCCCCATAGCGGGAGGCGCCTCCTACGAGCAGTACTTC; CDR3: CASTPIAGGASYEQYF
J: TRBJ2-7; length: 13; size: NA; V: TRBV6-5; D: NA; DNA: TGTGCCAGCAGTCCTCCGGGTAAATACGAGCAGTACTTC; CDR3: CASSPPGKYEQYF
J: TRBJ2-1; length: 16; size: NA; V: TRBV5-1; D: NA; DNA: TGCGCCAGCAGCTTCCAGTCCGGGACGAGCAACAATGAGCAGTTCTTC; CDR3: CASSFQSGTSNNEQFF
J: TRBJ2-2; length: 16; size: NA; V: TRBV7-3; D: TRBD2; DNA: TGTGCCAGCAGCTTAAGGACTAGCGGTCAGGCCGGGGAGCTGTTTTTT; CDR3: CASSLRTSGQAGELFF
J: TRBJ2-1; length: 15; size: NA; V: TRBV4-2; D: NA; DNA: TGTGCCAGCAGCCAAGCAAGAAGCTCCTACAATGAGCAGTTCTTC; CDR3: CASSQARSSYNEQFF
J: TRBJ2-1; length: 14; size: once; V: TRBV7-2; D: NA; DNA: TGTGCCAGCAGCTTGGTAGGTAGGGGGACGGAGCAGTTCTTC; CDR3: CASSLVGRGTEQFF
J: TRBJ1-3; length: 11; size: NA; V: TRBV6-1; D: NA; DNA: TGTGCCAGCAGTGCCGGAAACACCATATATTTT; CDR3: CASSAGNTIYF
J: TRBJ2-7; length: 15; size: NA; V: TRBV29-1; D: NA; DNA: TGCAGCGTTGCCTTGATTCGGACTGCACTAAGCGAGCAGTACTTC; CDR3: CSVALIRTALSEQYF
J: TRBJ2-7; length: 21; size: NA; V: TRBV12-2; D: NA; DNA: TGTGCAAGTCGGAGATCGCTTAGAGTGGCCGGGTCAACAGGTGGGCCCGACGAGCAGTACTTC; CDR3: CASRRSLRVAGSTGGPDEQYF
J: TRBJ2-7; length: 15; size: NA; V: TRBV6-5; D: TRBD1; DNA: TGTGCCAGCAGCATTTCCGGGACAGGGAAGGACGAGCAGTACTTC; CDR3: CASSISGTGKDEQYF
J: TRBJ2-7; length: 17; size: NA; V: TRBV4-1; D: NA; DNA: TGCGCCAGCAGCCAGAGAAGCGGCGTCGACAGTCCCTACGAGCAGTACTTC; CDR3: CASSQRSGVDSPYEQYF
J: TRBJ2-3; length: 15; size: NA; V: TRBV7-3; D: TRBD1; DNA: TGTGCCAGCAGCCGCGGGACAGGGGTTTTGGATACGCAGTATTTT; CDR3: CASSRGTGVLDTQYF
J: TRBJ2-3; length: 14; size: NA; V: TRBV5-4; D: NA; DNA: TGTGCCAGCAGCTTATCCACCGGCACAGATACGCAGTATTTT; CDR3: CASSLSTGTDTQYF
J: TRBJ2-7; length: 14; size: NA; V: TRBV10-3; D: NA; DNA: TGTGCCAGCAGTAAAAGGGACTTCTCCTACGAGCAGTACTTC; CDR3: CASSKRDFSYEQYF
J: TRBJ2-3; length: 15; size: NA; V: TRBV2; D: NA; DNA: TGTGCCAGCAGAAGACTAGAGGGCCGCACAGATACGCAGTATTTT; CDR3: CASRRLEGRTDTQYF
J: TRBJ1-2; length: 15; size: NA; V: TRBV14; D: NA; DNA: TGTGCCAGCAGCCAAGGGGGGGGCTCGGGCTATGGCTACACCTTC; CDR3: CASSQGGGSGYGYTF
J: TRBJ2-7; length: 13; size: NA; V: TRBV11-2; D: NA; DNA: TGTGCCAGCAGCTTAGATAGGTACCTCGAGCAGTACTTC; CDR3: CASSLDRYLEQYF
J: TRBJ1-4; length: 14; size: NA; V: TRBV7-2; D: NA; DNA: TGTGCCAGCAGCCCGCGGGGAGCTAATGAAAAACTGTTTTTT; CDR3: CASSPRGANEKLFF
J: TRBJ1-4; length: 15; size: NA; V: TRBV5-1; D: TRBD1; DNA: TGCGCCAGCAGCCAAATCGGGACAGGCGGTGAAAAACTGTTTTTT; CDR3: CASSQIGTGGEKLFF
J: TRBJ2-1; length: 15; size: NA; V: TRBV18; D: NA; DNA: TGTGCCAGCTCCCCGAGGGCCGGGATCTTAGATGAGCAGTTCTTC; CDR3: CASSPRAGILDEQFF
J: TRBJ2-7; length: 15; size: NA; V: TRBV11-2; D: NA; DNA: TGTGCCAGCAGCTTAGCTTTTACGAGCTCCTACGAGCAGTACTTC; CDR3: CASSLAFTSSYEQYF
J: TRBJ2-1; length: 16; size: once; V: TRBV28; D: NA; DNA: TGTGCCAGCAGCTCCGGGGAGCGGCGACGAACGAATGAGCAGTTCTTC; CDR3: CASSSGERRRTNEQFF
J: TRBJ2-3; length: 17; size: NA; V: TRBV28; D: NA; DNA: TGTGCCAGCCATACCCCTTCCTGGGGGGCCTCCACAGATACGCAGTATTTT; CDR3: CASHTPSWGASTDTQYF
J: TRBJ2-1; length: 13; size: NA; V: TRBV6-6; D: NA; DNA: TGTGCCAGCAGTTACTCGAAAGCTCGGGAGCAGTTCTTC; CDR3: CASSYSKAREQFF
J: TRBJ2-3; length: 15; size: NA; V: TRBV12-2; D: NA; DNA: TGTGCAAGGTTCCGACTAGCGGACCTCACAGATACGCAGTATTTT; CDR3: CARFRLADLTDTQYF
J: TRBJ2-5; length: 13; size: NA; V: TRBV5-5; D: NA; DNA: TGTGCCAGCAGCTTGCCCATGGGTGAGACCCAGTACTTC; CDR3: CASSLPMGETQYF
J: TRBJ1-2; length: 16; size: NA; V: TRBV4-2; D: TRBD1; DNA: TGTGCCAGCAGCCAAGGCCCCGGGACAGAAGGCCCCGGCTACACCTTC; CDR3: CASSQGPGTEGPGYTF
J: TRBJ1-4; length: 15; size: NA; V: TRBV9; D: NA; DNA: TGTGCCAGCAGCGTCAGAGGAACAACTAATGAAAAACTGTTTTTT; CDR3: CASSVRGTTNEKLFF
J: TRBJ2-3; length: 13; size: NA; V: TRBV29-1; D: NA; DNA: TGCAGCGTGGCATTTCCTTTAACAGATACGCAGTATTTT; CDR3: CSVAFPLTDTQYF